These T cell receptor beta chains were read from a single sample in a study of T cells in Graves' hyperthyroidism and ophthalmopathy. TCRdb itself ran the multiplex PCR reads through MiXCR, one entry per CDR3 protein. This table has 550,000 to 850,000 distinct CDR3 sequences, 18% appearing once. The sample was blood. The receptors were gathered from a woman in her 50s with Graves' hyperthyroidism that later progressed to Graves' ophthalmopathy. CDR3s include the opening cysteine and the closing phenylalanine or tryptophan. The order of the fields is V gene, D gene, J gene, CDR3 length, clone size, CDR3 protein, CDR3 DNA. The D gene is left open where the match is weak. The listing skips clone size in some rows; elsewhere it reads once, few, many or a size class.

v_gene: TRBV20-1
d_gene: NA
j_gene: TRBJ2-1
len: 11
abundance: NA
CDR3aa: CSASAQNEQFF
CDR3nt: TGCAGTGCTAGTGCGCAGAATGAGCAGTTCTTC

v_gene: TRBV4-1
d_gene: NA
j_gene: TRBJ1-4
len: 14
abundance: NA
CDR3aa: CASSQPQGIGKLFF
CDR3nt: TGCGCCAGCAGCCAGCCACAGGGTATTGGCAAACTGTTTTTT

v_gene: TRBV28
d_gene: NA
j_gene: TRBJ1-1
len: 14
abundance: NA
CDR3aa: CASSFRGGWTEAFF
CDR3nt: TGTGCCAGCAGTTTTAGAGGGGGGTGGACTGAAGCTTTCTTT

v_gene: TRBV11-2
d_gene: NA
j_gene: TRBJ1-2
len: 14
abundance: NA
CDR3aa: CASSSPVLGAGYTF
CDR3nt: TGTGCCAGCAGCTCCCCGGTTTTGGGGGCAGGCTACACCTTC

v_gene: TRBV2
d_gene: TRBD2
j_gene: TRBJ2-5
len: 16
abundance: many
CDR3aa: CASSERVAGDGETQYF
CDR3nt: TGTGCCAGCAGTGAACGGGTAGCGGGGGACGGGGAGACCCAGTACTTC

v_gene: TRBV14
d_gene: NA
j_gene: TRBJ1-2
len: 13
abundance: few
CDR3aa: CASSPGRFYGYTF
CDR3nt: TGTGCCAGCAGCCCCGGGAGATTCTATGGCTACACCTTC

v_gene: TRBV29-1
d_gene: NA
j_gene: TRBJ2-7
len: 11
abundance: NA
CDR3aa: CSVEASREQYF
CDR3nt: TGCAGCGTTGAAGCTTCACGCGAGCAGTACTTC

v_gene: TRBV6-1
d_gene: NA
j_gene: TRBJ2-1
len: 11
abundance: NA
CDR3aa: CASSSRDEQFF
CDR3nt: TGTGCCAGCAGTTCGAGGGATGAGCAGTTCTTC

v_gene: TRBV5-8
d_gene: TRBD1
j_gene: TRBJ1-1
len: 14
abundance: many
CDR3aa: CASSIRDRATEAFF
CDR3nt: TGTGCCAGCAGCATCCGGGACAGGGCCACTGAAGCTTTCTTT

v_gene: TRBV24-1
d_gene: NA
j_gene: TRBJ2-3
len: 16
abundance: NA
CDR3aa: CATSDGAGGGTDTQYF
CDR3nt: TGTGCCACCAGTGATGGGGCCGGTGGGGGGACAGATACGCAGTATTTT

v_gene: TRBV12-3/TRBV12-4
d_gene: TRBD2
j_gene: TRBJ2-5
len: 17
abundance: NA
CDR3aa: CASSLGGSGGLQETQYF
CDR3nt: TGTGCCAGCAGTTTAGGAGGTAGCGGGGGGTTACAAGAGACCCAGTACTTC

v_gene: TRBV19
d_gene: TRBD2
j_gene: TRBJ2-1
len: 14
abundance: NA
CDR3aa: CASSIDLWGGEQFF
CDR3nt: TGTGCCAGTAGTATAGACCTTTGGGGGGGTGAGCAGTTCTTC

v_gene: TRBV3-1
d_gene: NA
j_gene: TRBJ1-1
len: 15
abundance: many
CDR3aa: CASSQEVVGQYGAFF
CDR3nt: TGTGCCAGCAGCCAAGAGGTAGTAGGGCAATACGGAGCTTTCTTT

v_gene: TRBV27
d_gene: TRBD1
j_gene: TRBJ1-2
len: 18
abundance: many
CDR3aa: CASRPLPGTGITNYGYTF
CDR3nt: TGTGCCAGCAGACCTCTCCCTGGGACAGGGATAACTAACTATGGCTACACCTTC

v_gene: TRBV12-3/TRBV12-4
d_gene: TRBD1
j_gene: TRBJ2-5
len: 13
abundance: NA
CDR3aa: CASTGDREETQYF
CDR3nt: TGTGCCAGCACCGGGGACAGAGAAGAGACCCAGTACTTC

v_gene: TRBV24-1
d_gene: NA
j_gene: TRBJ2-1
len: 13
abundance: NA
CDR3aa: CATSETGFGEQFF
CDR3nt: TGTGCCACCAGTGAAACCGGTTTTGGTGAGCAGTTCTTC

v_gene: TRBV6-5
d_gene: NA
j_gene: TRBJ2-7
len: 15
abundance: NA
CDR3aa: CASSYSPSESYEQYF
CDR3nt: TGTGCCAGCAGTTACTCTCCTAGTGAGTCCTACGAGCAGTACTTC

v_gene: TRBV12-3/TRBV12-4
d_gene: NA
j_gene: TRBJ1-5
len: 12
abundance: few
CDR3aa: CASSLLRQPQHF
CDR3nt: TGTGCCAGCAGTTTATTGAGACAGCCCCAGCATTTT

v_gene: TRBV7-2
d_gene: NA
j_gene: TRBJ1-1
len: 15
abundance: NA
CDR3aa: CASSLVWSGNGEAFF
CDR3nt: TGTGCCAGCAGCTTAGTGTGGTCGGGGAACGGTGAAGCTTTCTTT

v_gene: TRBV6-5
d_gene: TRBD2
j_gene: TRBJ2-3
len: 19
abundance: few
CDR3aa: CASSYRDLAGVLSTDTQYF
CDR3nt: TGTGCCAGCAGTTACCGGGATCTAGCGGGGGTACTCAGCACAGATACGCAGTATTTT

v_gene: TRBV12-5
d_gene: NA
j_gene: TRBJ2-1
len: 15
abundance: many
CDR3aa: CASGLTGGEFNEQFF
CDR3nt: TGTGCTAGTGGCCTGACAGGAGGGGAGTTCAATGAGCAGTTCTTC

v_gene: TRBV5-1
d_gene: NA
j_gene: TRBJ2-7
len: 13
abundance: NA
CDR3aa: CASSLLISYEQYF
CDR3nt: TGCGCCAGCAGCTTGCTTATCTCCTACGAGCAGTACTTC

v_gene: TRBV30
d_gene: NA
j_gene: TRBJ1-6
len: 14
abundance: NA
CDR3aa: CAWSLGSQNSPLHF
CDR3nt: TGTGCCTGGAGCCTCGGCAGCCAGAATTCACCCCTCCACTTT

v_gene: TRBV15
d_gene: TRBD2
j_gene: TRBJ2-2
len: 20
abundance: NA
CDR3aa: CATSRDSPNAGTSEAGELFF
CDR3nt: TGTGCCACCAGCAGAGATTCCCCTAACGCCGGGACTAGCGAGGCCGGGGAGCTGTTTTTT

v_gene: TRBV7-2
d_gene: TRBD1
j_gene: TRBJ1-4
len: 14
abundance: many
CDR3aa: CASSVDRGLEKLFF
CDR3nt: TGTGCCAGCAGTGTGGACAGGGGGCTTGAAAAACTGTTTTTT

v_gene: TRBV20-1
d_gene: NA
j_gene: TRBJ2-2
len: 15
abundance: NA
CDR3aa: CSARCRGQNTGELFF
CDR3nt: TGCAGTGCTAGATGCAGGGGCCAGAACACCGGGGAGCTGTTTTTT

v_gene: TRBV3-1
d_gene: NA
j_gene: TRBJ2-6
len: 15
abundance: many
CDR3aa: CASTPELGGANVLTF
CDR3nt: TGTGCCAGCACCCCCGAGTTGGGGGGGGCCAACGTCCTGACTTTC

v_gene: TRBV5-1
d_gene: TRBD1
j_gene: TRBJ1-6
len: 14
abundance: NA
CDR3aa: CASSLKGADSPLHF
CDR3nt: TGCGCCAGCAGCTTGAAGGGGGCGGATTCACCCCTCCACTTT

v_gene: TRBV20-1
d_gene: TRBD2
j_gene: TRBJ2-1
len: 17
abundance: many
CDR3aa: CSARGVAGGPSYNEQFF
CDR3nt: TGCAGTGCTAGAGGAGTAGCGGGGGGACCCTCCTACAATGAGCAGTTCTTC

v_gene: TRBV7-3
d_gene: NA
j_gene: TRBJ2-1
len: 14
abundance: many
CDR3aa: CASSLIGAHNEQFF
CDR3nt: TGTGCCAGCAGCTTAATTGGGGCCCACAATGAGCAGTTCTTC

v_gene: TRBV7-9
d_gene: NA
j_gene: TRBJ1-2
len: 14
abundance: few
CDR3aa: CASSLAMESYGYTF
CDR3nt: TGTGCCAGCAGCCTCGCGATGGAGAGCTATGGCTACACCTTC

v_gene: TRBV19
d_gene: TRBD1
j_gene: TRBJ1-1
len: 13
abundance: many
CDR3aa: CASRQGMNTEAFF
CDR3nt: TGTGCCAGTAGACAGGGGATGAACACTGAAGCTTTCTTT

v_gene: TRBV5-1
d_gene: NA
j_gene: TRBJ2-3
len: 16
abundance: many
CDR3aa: CASSWPLVSDTDTQYF
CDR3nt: TGCGCCAGCAGCTGGCCTCTTGTGTCCGACACAGATACGCAGTATTTT

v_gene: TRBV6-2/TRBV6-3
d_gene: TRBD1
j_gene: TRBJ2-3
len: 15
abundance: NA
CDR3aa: CASQLQAGGEDTQYF
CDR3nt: TGTGCCAGCCAGTTACAGGCAGGGGGCGAAGATACGCAGTATTTT